What follows describes a single T cell receptor (beta chain). Its antigen is unknown. The protocol was immunoSEQ multiplex PCR, while the TCRdb copy is restricted to in-frame clones and leaves out a portion. The sample consists of tens of thousands of clones, about 88% of them appearing once. The V and J ends lost 3 bases and 2 bases respectively, with 14 bases between them. The germline gives CDR1 ENHRY, CDR2 SYGVKD. This CDR3 comprises 15 residues. These data originate in a study of OX40 agonist ivuxolimab in advanced cancers. Study-level background: Dose-escalation cases comprised hepatocellular carcinoma, melanoma, renal cell or head and neck cancer. Three patients, one with hepatocellular carcinoma and two with cutaneous melanoma, responded partially.

Points from the study as a whole: At 0.1 to 3.0 mg/kg, clonal expansion of CD4+ and CD8+ blood T cells had occurred by week 6.

This TCR was recovered from an adult with an advanced solid tumor such as melanoma, head and neck, liver or kidney cancer. This sample comprised CD4+ or CD8+ T cells sorted from blood, obtained in a trial of the OX40 agonist ivuxolimab. V usage is TRBV10-3 and J usage is TRBJ2-7; D is tentatively TRBD1 or TRBD2 (5 bases each). CDR3 nucleotides: TGTGCCATCAGTGATAAACCGGGGCTACCCTACGAGCAGTACTTC. It is translated as CAISDKPGLPYEQYF.